This T cell receptor (beta chain) appears in the sequencing data of a study of Graves' ophthalmopathy and Graves' hyperthyroidism. Hyperthyroidism was new, under 2 months, in patients aged 18 to 65. Clinicians made diagnoses from clinical symptoms, serum thyroxine, TRAb, thyroid ultrasound and orbital computed tomography. The study amplified TCR beta CDR3 regions using RNA transcripts. Amplification began with first-round RT-PCR using HTBI primers, then second-round multiplex PCR was performed. TCRdb reprocessed the multiplex PCR reads with MiXCR, giving one entry per CDR3 protein. Seen here are around 1,200,000 distinct CDR3 sequences, about 36% observed once, and the top ten hold approximately 10%. Trimming removed 4 bases from V and 5 bases from J, with 17 bases in between. This CDR3 spans 15 amino acids. As concerns this clonotype: Its antigen is undetermined.

General study findings and limits: Blood also held most thyroid clonotypes expanded above 0.001 frequency.

Sequenced material: peripheral blood or thyroid tissue (not recorded which). V and J are TRBV12-3 or TRBV12-4 and TRBJ2-5; D call uncertain. This TCR derives from an adult man with Graves' hyperthyroidism. CDR3 bases: TGTGCCAGCAGTTCCATTCTAGGGCCTGGGGAGACCCAGTACTTC. This codes for CASSSILGPGETQYF.